These T cell receptor beta chains were read from a single sample in a study of T cells after yellow fever vaccination. TCRdb processed the 5' RACE reads anew with MiXCR; each CDR3 protein has one entry. The table records about 110,000 distinct CDR3 sequences, around 8.6% of them present only once. The sequenced sample was CD8+ T cells sorted from PBMCs, obtained 45 days after the yellow fever booster vaccination. These receptors originate from a man aged 25-45 years who received the YFV17D yellow fever vaccine. Each CDR3 is given with its conserved first and last residue.

>TRBV5-1|TRBJ1-5
CASSLAGGGGQPQHF
>TRBV4-3|TRBJ1-2
CASSQVTNRGDGYTF
>TRBV15|TRBJ2-7
CATSHSSGSSYEQYF
>TRBV29-1|TRBJ2-1
CSGEQGFGYNEQFF
>TRBV19|TRBJ2-7
CASSARTGDPSYEQYF
>TRBV28|TRBJ2-7
CATAGTGLHYEQYF
>TRBV12-3/TRBV12-4|TRBJ1-2
CASSSGGLDYGYTF
>TRBV6-5|TRBJ2-1
CASSYGGLAGSSYNEQFF
>TRBV20-1|TRBJ2-5
CSARGGQGYETQYF
>TRBV5-6|TRBJ2-7
CASSPGVAWEQYF
>TRBV12-3/TRBV12-4|TRBJ1-2
CASTTSGGDYGYTF
>TRBV18|TRBJ2-7
CASSSPGLGYHEQYF
>TRBV12-3/TRBV12-4|TRBJ1-1
CASSLDTTGSATEAFF
>TRBV7-2|TRBJ2-7
CASSSRLAGYEQYF
>TRBV2|TRBJ2-1
CASSDSYNEQFF
>TRBV7-8|TRBJ2-7
CASSRLDSPLYEQYF
>TRBV27|TRBJ2-1
CASSLSNINEQFF
>TRBV25-1|TRBJ2-1
CASSEYYTGGIGDNEQFF
>TRBV6-5|TRBJ2-1
CASTSGGGSLVNEQFF
>TRBV12-3/TRBV12-4|TRBJ2-1
CASNLGSSSYNEQFF
>TRBV28|TRBJ2-3
CASRDLAKGTDTQYF
>TRBV6-2/TRBV6-3|TRBJ2-2
CASSPAGETGELFF
>TRBV7-8|TRBJ2-1
CASSYTGSGGAEQFF
>TRBV28|TRBJ2-7
CASSEVLVLAGGEQYF
>TRBV28|TRBJ2-7
CASSSRERALYEQYF
>TRBV19|TRBJ2-7
CASKGGTPYEQYF
>TRBV7-9|TRBJ2-7
CASSQNNDYEQYF
>TRBV9|TRBJ2-1
CASSAGDLGLADPNPGYNEQFF
>TRBV2|TRBJ2-2
CARGTQVSGELFF
>TRBV6-1|TRBJ2-4
CASSTYRGDIQYF
>TRBV7-3|TRBJ2-1
CASSLLRREGYNEQFF
>TRBV4-3|TRBJ2-7
CASSQDPLSKGVITYEQYF
>TRBV9|TRBJ2-5
CASSVGSPETQYF
>TRBV4-3|TRBJ2-7
CASSPEQVGRALCGYF
>TRBV7-9|TRBJ1-1
CASSTTPEAFF
>TRBV23-1|TRBJ2-1
CASRTQDNEQFF
>TRBV5-6|TRBJ1-5
CASSLEGRVKPQHF
>TRBV10-3|TRBJ2-1
CAISEDTSIYNEQFF
>TRBV28|TRBJ1-4
CASTFGGSEKLFF
>TRBV9|TRBJ2-7
CASSVAPGQAYEQYF
>TRBV4-3|TRBJ2-3
CASSQDPSGSTDTQYF
>TRBV7-6|TRBJ2-7
CASSLGQGAGGEQYF
>TRBV6-2/TRBV6-3|TRBJ1-1
CASRGAPTEAFF
>TRBV27|TRBJ2-1
CASSLSVMSSYNEQFF
>TRBV6-2/TRBV6-3|TRBJ2-7
CASRIAGVYYEQYF
>TRBV30|TRBJ2-3
CAWREPLAGGDTQYF
>TRBV10-2|TRBJ2-1
CASSDEVLVSYNEQFF
>TRBV12-3/TRBV12-4|TRBJ2-1
CASSQDGRSSYNEQFF
>TRBV5-1|TRBJ2-7
CASTEGLKISYEQYF
>TRBV3-1|TRBJ2-1
CASSAGLRGGNEQFF
>TRBV6-5|TRBJ1-2
CASSYSRPAPNYGYTF
>TRBV7-7|TRBJ1-1
CATGEGTEAFF
>TRBV4-3|TRBJ2-2
CASSWETGELFF
>TRBV10-2|TRBJ2-7
CASSDSPTSSEQYF